This note documents a single T cell receptor (beta chain) sequence. The sample is drawn from a study of blood T cells in healthy people across ages. Germline loops: CDR1 KGHSH, CDR2 LQKENI. The CDR3 loop spans 14 amino acids. For the second PCR, which ran for roughly 6 to 12 cycles, a sample-barcoded 5' primer and a J-beta primer mix were used. TCRdb reprocessed the 5' RACE reads with MiXCR, giving one entry per CDR3 protein. The top ten hold approximately 22% of the sample, which has roughly 1.9 million distinct CDR3 sequences, about two fifths seen once. Sequencing was done on a sample of blood. The rearrangement uses TRBV18 and TRBJ2-5, with TRBD1 identical over 7 bases. The assigned J gene may be wrong: the sequence end matches TRBJ2-7 better. The TCR sequence derives from a human donor in good health. The CDR3: CASSPADRVGEQYF. CDR3 DNA sequence: TGTGCCAGCTCACCAGCCGACAGGGTAGGCGAGCAGTACTTC.